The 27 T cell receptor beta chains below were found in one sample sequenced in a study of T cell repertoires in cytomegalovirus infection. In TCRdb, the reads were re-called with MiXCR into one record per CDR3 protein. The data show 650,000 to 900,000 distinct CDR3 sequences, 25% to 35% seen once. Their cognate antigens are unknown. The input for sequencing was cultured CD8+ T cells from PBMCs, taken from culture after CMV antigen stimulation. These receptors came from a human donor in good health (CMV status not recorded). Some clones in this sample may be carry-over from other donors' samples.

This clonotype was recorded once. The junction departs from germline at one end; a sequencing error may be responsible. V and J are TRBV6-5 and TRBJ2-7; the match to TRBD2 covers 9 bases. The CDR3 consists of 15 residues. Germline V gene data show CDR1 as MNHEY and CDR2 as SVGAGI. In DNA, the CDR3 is TGTGCCATCAGTTACATAGGCGGGGGGGCCTACGAGCAGTACTTC. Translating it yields CAISYIGGGAYEQYF.

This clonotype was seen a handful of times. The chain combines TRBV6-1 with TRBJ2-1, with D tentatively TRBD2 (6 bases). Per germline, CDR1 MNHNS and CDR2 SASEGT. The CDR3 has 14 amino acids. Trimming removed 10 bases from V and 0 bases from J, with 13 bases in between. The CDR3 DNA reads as TGTGCCACCAATAGGGGAGGCTCCTACAATGAGCAGTTCTTC. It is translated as CATNRGGSYNEQFF.

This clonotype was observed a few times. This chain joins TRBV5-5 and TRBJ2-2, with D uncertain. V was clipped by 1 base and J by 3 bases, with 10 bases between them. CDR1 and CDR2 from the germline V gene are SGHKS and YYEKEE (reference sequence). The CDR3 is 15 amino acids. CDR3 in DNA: TGTGCCAGCAGCTTGTCTAGTGGGGACACCGGGGAGCTGTTTTTT. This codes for CASSLSSGDTGELFF.

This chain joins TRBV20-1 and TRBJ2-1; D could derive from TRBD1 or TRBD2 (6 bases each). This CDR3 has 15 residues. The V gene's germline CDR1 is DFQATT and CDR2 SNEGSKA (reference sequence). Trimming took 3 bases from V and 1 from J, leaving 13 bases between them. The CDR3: CSARAGGLSYNEQFF. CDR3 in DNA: TGCAGTGCTAGGGCCGGGGGCCTTTCCTACAATGAGCAGTTCTTC.

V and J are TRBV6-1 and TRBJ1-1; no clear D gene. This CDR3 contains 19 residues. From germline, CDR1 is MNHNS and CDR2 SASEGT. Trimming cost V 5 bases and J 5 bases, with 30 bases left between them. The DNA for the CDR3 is TGTGCCAGCAGTCACCTTCTCCCGGTGCGGGGAACGCGCCAAACTGAAGCTTTCTTT. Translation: CASSHLLPVRGTRQTEAFF.

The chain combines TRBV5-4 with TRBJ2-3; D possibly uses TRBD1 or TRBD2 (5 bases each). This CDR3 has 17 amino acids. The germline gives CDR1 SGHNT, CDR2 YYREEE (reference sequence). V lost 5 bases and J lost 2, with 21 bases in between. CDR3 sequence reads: CASSFGPPGAVTDTQYF. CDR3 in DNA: TGTGCCAGCAGTTTTGGCCCCCCCGGGGCTGTCACAGATACGCAGTATTTT. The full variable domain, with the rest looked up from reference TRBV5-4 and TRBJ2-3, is ETGVTQSPTHLIKTRGQQVTLRCSSQSGHNTVSWYQQALGQGPQFIFQYYREEENGRGNFPPRFSGLQFPNYSSELNVNALELDDSALYLCASSFGPPGAVTDTQYFGPGTRLTVL.

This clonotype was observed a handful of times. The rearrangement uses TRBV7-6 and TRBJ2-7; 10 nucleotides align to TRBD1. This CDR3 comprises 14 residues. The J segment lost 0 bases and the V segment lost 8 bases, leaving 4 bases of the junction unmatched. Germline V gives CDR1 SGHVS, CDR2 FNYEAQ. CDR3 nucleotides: TGTGCCAGCTCCCGGGACAGGGGCTCCTACGAGCAGTACGTC. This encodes CASSRDRGSYEQYV.

DNA for the CDR3: TGTGCCAGCAGCTTGGGGCTAGTCCACGAGCAGTACTTC. It encodes CASSLGLVHEQYF. This chain connects TRBV5-5 to TRBJ2-7; D is unresolved. The V gene's germline CDR1 is SGHKS and CDR2 YYEKEE (reference sequence). The V end lost 0 bases, the J end lost 5 bases, and 9 bases lay between the germline ends. The length of the CDR3 is 13 residues.

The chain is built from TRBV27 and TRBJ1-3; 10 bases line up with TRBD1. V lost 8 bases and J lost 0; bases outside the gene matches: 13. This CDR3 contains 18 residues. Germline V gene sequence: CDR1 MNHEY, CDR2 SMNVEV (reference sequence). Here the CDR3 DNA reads TGTGCCAGCGCACCGGGACAGGGGCCCATTATCTCTGGAAACACCATATATTTT. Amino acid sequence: CASAPGQGPIISGNTIYF.

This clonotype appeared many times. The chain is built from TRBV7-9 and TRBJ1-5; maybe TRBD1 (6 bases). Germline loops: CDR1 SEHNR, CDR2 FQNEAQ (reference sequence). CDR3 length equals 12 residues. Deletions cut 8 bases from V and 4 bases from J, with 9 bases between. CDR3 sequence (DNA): TGTGCCAGCGCGAGGGGGAATCAGCCCCAGCATTTT. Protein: CASARGNQPQHF.

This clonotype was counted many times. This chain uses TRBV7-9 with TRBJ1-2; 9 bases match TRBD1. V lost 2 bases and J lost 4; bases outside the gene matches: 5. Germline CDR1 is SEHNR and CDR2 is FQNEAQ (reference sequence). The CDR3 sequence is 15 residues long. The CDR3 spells CASSLKDRGSYGYTF. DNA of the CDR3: TGTGCCAGCAGCTTAAAGGACAGGGGATCCTATGGCTACACCTTC.

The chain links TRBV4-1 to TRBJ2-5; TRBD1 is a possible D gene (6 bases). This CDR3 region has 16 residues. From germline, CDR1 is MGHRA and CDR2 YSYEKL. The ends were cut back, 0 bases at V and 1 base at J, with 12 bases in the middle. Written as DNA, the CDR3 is TGCGCCAGCAGCCAAGAGATCACAGGGACCCAAGAGACCCAGTACTTC. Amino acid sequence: CASSQEITGTQETQYF.

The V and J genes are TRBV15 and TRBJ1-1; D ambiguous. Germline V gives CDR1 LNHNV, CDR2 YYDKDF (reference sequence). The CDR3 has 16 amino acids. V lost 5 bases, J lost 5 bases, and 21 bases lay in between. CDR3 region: CATSSEEGVRETEAFF. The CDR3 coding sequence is TGTGCCACCAGCTCCGAGGAGGGTGTGAGAGAGACTGAAGCTTTCTTT.

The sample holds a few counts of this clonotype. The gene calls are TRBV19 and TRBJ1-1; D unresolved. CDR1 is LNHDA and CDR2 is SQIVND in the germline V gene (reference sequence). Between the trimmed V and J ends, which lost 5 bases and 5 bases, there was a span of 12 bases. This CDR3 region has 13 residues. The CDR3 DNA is TGTGCCAGTAGTGAGGGATTTGGTACTGAAGCTTTCTTT. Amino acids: CASSEGFGTEAFF.

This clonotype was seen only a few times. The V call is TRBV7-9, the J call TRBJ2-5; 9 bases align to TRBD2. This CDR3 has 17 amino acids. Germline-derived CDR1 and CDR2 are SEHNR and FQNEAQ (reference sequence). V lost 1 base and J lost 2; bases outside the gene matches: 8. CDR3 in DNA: TGTGCCAGCAGCTTAGGAGTGCTAGCGGGGAATCAAGAGACCCAGTACTTC. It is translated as CASSLGVLAGNQETQYF. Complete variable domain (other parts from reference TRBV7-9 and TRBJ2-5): DTGVSQNPRHKITKRGQNVTFRCDPISEHNRLYWYRQTLGQGPEFLTYFQNEAQLEKSRLLSDRFSAERPKGSFSTLEIQRTEQGDSAMYLCASSLGVLAGNQETQYFGPGTRLLVL.

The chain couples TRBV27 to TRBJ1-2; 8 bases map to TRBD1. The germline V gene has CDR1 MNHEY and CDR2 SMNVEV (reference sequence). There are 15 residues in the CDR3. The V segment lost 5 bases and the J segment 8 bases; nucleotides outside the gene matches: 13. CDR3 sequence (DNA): TGTGCCAGCAGTCTAACCCGGACAGGGCCGGGAGGCTACACCTTC. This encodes CASSLTRTGPGGYTF.

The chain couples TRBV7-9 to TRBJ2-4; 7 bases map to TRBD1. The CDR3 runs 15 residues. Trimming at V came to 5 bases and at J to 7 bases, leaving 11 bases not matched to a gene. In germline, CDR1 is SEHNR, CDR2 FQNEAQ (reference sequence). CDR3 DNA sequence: TGTGCCAGCAGCCCGACAGGGTCGAGGGGGAACATTCAGTACTTC. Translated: CASSPTGSRGNIQYF. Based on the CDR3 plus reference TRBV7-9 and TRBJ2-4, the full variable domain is DTGVSQNPRHKITKRGQNVTFRCDPISEHNRLYWYRQTLGQGPEFLTYFQNEAQLEKSRLLSDRFSAERPKGSFSTLEIQRTEQGDSAMYLCASSPTGSRGNIQYFGAGTRLSVL.

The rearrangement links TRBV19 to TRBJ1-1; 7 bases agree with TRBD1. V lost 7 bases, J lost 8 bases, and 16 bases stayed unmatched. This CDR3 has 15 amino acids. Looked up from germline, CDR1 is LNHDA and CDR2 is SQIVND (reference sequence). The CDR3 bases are TGTGCCAGTACGAGCGTAAGGGGGCCTAGGGGAGAAGCTTTCTTT. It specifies CASTSVRGPRGEAFF. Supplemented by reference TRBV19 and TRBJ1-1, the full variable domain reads DGGITQSPKYLFRKEGQNVTLSCEQNLNHDAMYWYRQDPGQGLRLIYYSQIVNDFQKGDIAEGYSVSREKKESFPLTVTSAQKNPTAFYLCASTSVRGPRGEAFFGQGTRLTVV.

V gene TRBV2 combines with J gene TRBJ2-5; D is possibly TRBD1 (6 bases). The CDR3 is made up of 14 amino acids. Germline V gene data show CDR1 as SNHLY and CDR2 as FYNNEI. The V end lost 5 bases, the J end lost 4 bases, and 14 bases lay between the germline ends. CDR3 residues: CASSLGAPTETQYF. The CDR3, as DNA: TGTGCCAGCAGTTTGGGGGCGCCGACAGAGACCCAGTACTTC.

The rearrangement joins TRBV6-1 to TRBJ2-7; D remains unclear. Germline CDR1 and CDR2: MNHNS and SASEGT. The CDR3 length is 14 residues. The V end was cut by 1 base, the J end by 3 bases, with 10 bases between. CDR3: CASSEGKGFYEQYV. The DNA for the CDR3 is TGTGCCAGCAGTGAAGGAAAAGGGTTCTACGAGCAGTACGTC.

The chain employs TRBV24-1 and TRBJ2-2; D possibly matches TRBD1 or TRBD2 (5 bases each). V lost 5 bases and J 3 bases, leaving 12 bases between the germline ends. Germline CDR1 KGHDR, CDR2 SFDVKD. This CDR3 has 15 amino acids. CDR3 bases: TGTGCCACCAGTGGAGGGGTGACTTACACCGGGGAGCTGTTTTTT. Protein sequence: CATSGGVTYTGELFF.

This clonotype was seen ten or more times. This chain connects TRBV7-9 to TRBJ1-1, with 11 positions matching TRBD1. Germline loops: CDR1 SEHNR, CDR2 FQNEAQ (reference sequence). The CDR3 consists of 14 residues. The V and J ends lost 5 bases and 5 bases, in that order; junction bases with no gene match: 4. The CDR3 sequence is CASSEDRGQTEAFF. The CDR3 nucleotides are TGTGCCAGCAGCGAGGACAGGGGGCAGACTGAAGCTTTCTTT.

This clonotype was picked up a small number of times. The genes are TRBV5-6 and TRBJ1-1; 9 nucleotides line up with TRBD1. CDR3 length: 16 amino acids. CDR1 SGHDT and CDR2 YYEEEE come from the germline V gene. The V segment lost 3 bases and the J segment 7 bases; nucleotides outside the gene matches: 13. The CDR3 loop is CASSSQGTGKGDEAFF. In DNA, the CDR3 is TGTGCCAGCAGCTCCCAGGGGACAGGGAAGGGAGATGAAGCTTTCTTT.

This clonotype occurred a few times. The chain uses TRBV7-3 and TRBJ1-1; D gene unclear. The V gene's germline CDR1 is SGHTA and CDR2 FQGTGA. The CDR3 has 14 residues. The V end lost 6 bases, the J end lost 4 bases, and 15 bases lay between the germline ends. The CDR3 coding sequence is TGTGCCAGCAGTCTGGTCCCGGGGAGCACTGAAGCTTTCTTT. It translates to CASSLVPGSTEAFF.

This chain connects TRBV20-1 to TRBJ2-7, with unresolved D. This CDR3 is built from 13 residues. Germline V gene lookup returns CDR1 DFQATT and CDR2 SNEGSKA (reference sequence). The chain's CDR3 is CTLKSPSSYEQYV. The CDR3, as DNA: TGCACCCTCAAGAGCCCCAGCTCCTACGAGCAGTACGTC.

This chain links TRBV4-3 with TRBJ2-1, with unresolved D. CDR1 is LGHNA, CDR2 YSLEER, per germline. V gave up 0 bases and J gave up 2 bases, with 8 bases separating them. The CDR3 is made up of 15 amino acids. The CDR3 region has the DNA TGCGCCAGCAGCCAAGAATGGGGTACCTACAATGAGCAGTTCTTC. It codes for CASSQEWGTYNEQFF.

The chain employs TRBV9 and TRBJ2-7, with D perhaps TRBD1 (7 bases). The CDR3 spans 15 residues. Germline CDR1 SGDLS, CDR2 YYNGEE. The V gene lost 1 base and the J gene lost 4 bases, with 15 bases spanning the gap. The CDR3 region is CASSVTSQGRYEQYF. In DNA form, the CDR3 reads TGTGCCAGCAGCGTAACCTCACAGGGGAGGTACGAGCAGTACTTC.